This TCR beta chain came from a study of graft-versus-host responses after intestinal transplantation. Study at large: Each transplant was multivisceral, liver-intestinal, or isolated intestinal. All recipients were given anti-thymocyte globulin induction, and tacrolimus and steroids were then administered for approximately 3 years. Regarding the study as a whole: Allografts of one patient group, those with graft-donor T cell macrochimerism, had high graft-versus-host to host-versus-graft clonal ratios. Recipient bone marrow held GvH clones, some seen earlier in ileum or blood.

Clones were read by immunoSEQ multiplex PCR, and TCRdb kept only the in-frame ones, dropping some. The sample yields over 85,000 clones, about nine tenths seen once. The length of the CDR3 is 15 residues. Trimming removed 5 bases from V and 2 bases from J, with 15 bases in between. Germline-derived CDR1 and CDR2 are SGHAT and FQNNGV. In regard to this clone: Its antigen is unidentified.

The chain couples TRBV11-2 to TRBJ1-1, with D uncertain. Here the sequenced sample was unstimulated CD4+ T cells sorted from spleen or lymph node cells, taken before transplant. This receptor was taken from a human donor who was the organ donor for an intestinal transplant. This CDR3 is CASSDRGWGNTEAFF. CDR3 DNA sequence: TGTGCCAGCAGCGATAGAGGGTGGGGAAACACTGAAGCTTTCTTT.